This T cell receptor beta chain emerged from a study of immune evolution from preneoplasia to lung adenocarcinoma. Overall study results and limits: T cell clonality was higher in KRAS-mutant than EGFR-mutant or wild-type nodules. Later-stage lesions seemingly showed higher T cell density and diversity than normal lung.

Per the germline V gene, CDR1 is LNHDA and CDR2 is SQIVND (reference sequence). This CDR3 has 14 residues. With V trimmed by 6 bases and J by 6 bases, 4 bases remained unmatched. Concerning this clone itself: Antigen specificity is unknown.

The data were produced by immunoSEQ multiplex PCR, yet TCRdb's version contains in-frame clones alone and is incomplete. The top ten clones hold roughly 26% of a sample with a few thousand clones, approximately 79% of them seen once. Macro-dissection enriched premalignant or tumor cells before nucleic acid extraction. This sequence originates from a person between 40 and 59 years old with lung adenocarcinoma. Some clones in this sample may be carry-over from other donors' samples. This chain links TRBV19 with TRBJ1-4; TRBD1 matches at 10 bases. Source material: FFPE invasive lung adenocarcinoma tissue. The CDR3 sequence: CASSPGQGYEKLFF. In nucleotides, the CDR3 is TGTGCCAGTAGCCCGGGACAGGGGTATGAAAAACTGTTTTTT.